These 18 T cell receptor beta chains were sequenced from one sample in a study of Ad26.COV2.S vaccination and SARS-CoV-2 variants. Method: immunoSEQ multiplex PCR; TCRdb's copy keeps in-frame clones and lacks some. Among 450,000 to 550,000 clones listed, around 89% were seen once. Specified treatment: around 19 received Ad26.COV2.S at low or high dose, single or two shots; roughly 5 received placebo; per-sample allocation not given. Each sample was drawn 63 days after the first injection (of vaccine or placebo). This specimen was peripheral blood, taken in a trial of Ad26.COV2.S vaccine versus placebo. The receptors here all came from a person between 18 and 65 years old who received the Ad26.COV2.S COVID-19 vaccine or a placebo.

The table lists this clone with a count of one. J is TRBJ1-2 and V is TRBV6-6, with no clear D. The CDR3 runs to 15 residues. The V gene's germline CDR1 is MNHNY and CDR2 SVGAGI (reference sequence). Trimming took off 2 bases at V and 5 bases at J, with 15 bases between the two ends. CDR3 nucleotide sequence: TGTGCCAGCAGTTACGCCATGTCGGCACAGTATGGCTACACCTTC. It yields the protein CASSYAMSAQYGYTF.

The V call is TRBV19, the J call TRBJ1-4, with 11 bases fitting TRBD1. CDR1 LNHDA and CDR2 SQIVND come from the germline V gene (reference sequence). The CDR3 extends over 13 amino acids. The junction had 3 bases not matched to a gene; V was cut back by 8 bases and J by 7 bases. CDR3 bases: TGTGCCAGTCGGACAGGGGGCGTTGAAAAACTGTTTTTT. This gives the protein CASRTGGVEKLFF.

This clone has only one observation. The genes are TRBV13 and TRBJ1-2; TRBD1 agrees at 10 bases. The germline V gene has CDR1 PRHDT and CDR2 FYEKMQ (reference sequence). J lost 4 bases, V lost 5 bases, and 4 bases had no gene match. This CDR3 comprises 14 residues. The CDR3: CASSTGTGVYGYTF. CDR3 DNA: TGTGCCAGCAGCACCGGGACAGGGGTCTATGGCTACACCTTC.

V and J are TRBV29-1 and TRBJ1-2; 8 bases line up with TRBD1. The CDR3 runs to 14 residues. J was trimmed by 1 base and V by 6 bases; bases with no gene match: 7. The V gene's germline CDR1 is SQVTM and CDR2 ANQGSEA. CDR3 bases: TGCAGCGTAACTGACAGGGGACTTAACTATGGCTACACCTTC. Protein sequence: CSVTDRGLNYGYTF.

This rearrangement joins TRBV6-5 to TRBJ2-7; D is perhaps TRBD1 (6 bases). Germline V gives CDR1 MNHEY, CDR2 SVGAGI. With 6 bases removed from V and 1 base from J, the gap between germline ends came to 16 bases. This CDR3 contains 15 residues. CDR3 sequence: CASRGRAGASYEQYF. The CDR3 nucleotides read TGTGCCAGCAGGGGGCGGGCAGGGGCATCCTACGAGCAGTACTTC.

CDR3 protein: CASSPYLWRGKDEQYF. The CDR3 DNA reads TGTGCCAGCAGCCCCTATTTATGGCGGGGAAAGGACGAGCAGTACTTC. The gene calls are TRBV28 and TRBJ2-7; D is perhaps TRBD2 (6 bases). The length of the CDR3 is 16 residues. The V end was cut by 6 bases, the J end by 5 bases, with 23 bases between. Germline V gene data show CDR1 as MDHEN and CDR2 as SYDVKM.

The chain is built from TRBV5-4 and TRBJ1-1, with a possible D match to TRBD1 (5 bases). The germline V gene has CDR1 SGHNT and CDR2 YYREEE (reference sequence). The CDR3 consists of 14 residues. Between the trimmed V and J ends, which lost 4 bases and 1 base, there was a span of 11 bases. The CDR3 loop reads CASSDKTGNTEAFF. The CDR3 region has the DNA TGTGCCAGCAGCGACAAAACAGGGAACACTGAAGCTTTCTTT.

The rearrangement uses TRBV4-3 and TRBJ1-5; D not certain. CDR3 length: 21 amino acids. V was cut by 0 bases and J by 1 base, with 25 bases left in between. The germline gives CDR1 LGHNA, CDR2 YSLEER. The CDR3 is CASSQEVPRRRDSMSNQPQHF. The CDR3 DNA reads TGCGCCAGCAGCCAAGAGGTCCCCCGACGACGCGATTCTATGAGCAATCAGCCCCAGCATTTT.

The CDR3 DNA is TGTGCCAGCAGTTTAGCGGGAATCTCAGATACGCAGTATTTT. Translating gives CASSLAGISDTQYF. The genes are TRBV27 and TRBJ2-3; TRBD2 is a possible D gene (6 bases). V lost 2 bases and J 4 bases, leaving 10 bases between the germline ends. There are 14 residues in the CDR3. In germline, CDR1 is MNHEY, CDR2 SMNVEV (reference sequence).

The chain employs TRBV30 and TRBJ2-6; D gene uncertain. The CDR3 loop spans 12 amino acids. V lost 4 bases, J lost 4 bases, and 5 bases lay in between. Germline V gene lookup returns CDR1 GTSNPN and CDR2 SVGIG (reference sequence). The CDR3 here is CAWKTGANVLTF. The CDR3 DNA follows: TGTGCCTGGAAAACCGGGGCCAACGTCCTGACTTTC.

V gene TRBV5-5 combines with J gene TRBJ1-3, with unresolved D. Germline-derived CDR1 and CDR2 are SGHKS and YYEKEE (reference sequence). The CDR3 contains 17 residues. The V end lost 1 base, the J end lost 1 base, and 15 bases lay between the germline ends. The CDR3 loop is CASSLFRGRRSGNTIYF. The DNA for the CDR3 is TGTGCCAGCAGCTTGTTTCGTGGGCGGCGGTCTGGAAACACCATATATTTT.

The chain uses TRBV10-3 and TRBJ2-3; 7 bases map to TRBD2. This CDR3 comprises 13 residues. J lost 6 bases, V lost 7 bases, and 7 bases had no gene match. The germline gives CDR1 ENHRY, CDR2 SYGVKD. CDR3 DNA sequence: TGTGCCATCATGGGCGGGGGTGGTGATACGCAGTATTTT. As protein: CAIMGGGGDTQYF.

The chain couples TRBV4-1 to TRBJ2-5; D is unresolved. CDR3 size: 13 residues. Trimming pared 1 base from V and 5 bases from J, leaving 8 bases between. The germline V gene has CDR1 MGHRA and CDR2 YSYEKL. CDR3 protein: CASSQVIRETQYF. The CDR3 nucleotides are TGCGCCAGCAGCCAAGTTATCCGTGAGACCCAGTACTTC.

The V gene is TRBV28, the J gene TRBJ2-5, with D uncertain. CDR1 and CDR2 from the germline V gene are MDHEN and SYDVKM. The CDR3 runs 12 residues. V gave up 5 bases and J gave up 4 bases, with 8 bases separating them. The CDR3 DNA is TGTGCCAGCAGTGGGCTTAGAGAGACCCAGTACTTC. It encodes CASSGLRETQYF.

This chain links TRBV7-6 with TRBJ1-4; D ambiguous. Trimming removed 0 bases at V and 1 base at J, with 9 bases between. Germline V lookup: CDR1 SGHVS, CDR2 FNYEAQ. The CDR3 is 16 amino acids. Written as DNA, the CDR3 is TGTGCCAGCAGCTTAGCGTCGAGTAGAACTAATGAAAAACTGTTTTTT. Protein product: CASSLASSRTNEKLFF.

The chain couples TRBV6-1 to TRBJ2-7; D not certain. Trimming pared 1 base from V and 6 bases from J, leaving 10 bases between. This CDR3 is 13 amino acids long. The germline V gene has CDR1 MNHNS and CDR2 SASEGT. CDR3 region: CASSEGLLGEQYF. The CDR3 nucleotides are TGTGCCAGCAGTGAAGGGTTATTGGGCGAGCAGTACTTC.

The chain links TRBV28 to TRBJ2-7, with a weak D call TRBD2 (5 bases). CDR3 length equals 14 residues. V was trimmed by 5 bases and J by 7 bases, leaving 18 bases between them. The germline V gene encodes CDR1 MDHEN and CDR2 SYDVKM. CDR3 nucleotide sequence: TGTGCCAGCAGTCGGACCGGGATTGTAGGAGAGCAGTACTTC. Protein product: CASSRTGIVGEQYF.

The CDR3 region is CASSLQLTPYEQYF. CDR3 coding DNA: TGTGCCAGCAGTCTACAGCTGACCCCCTACGAGCAGTACTTC. The rearrangement joins TRBV2 to TRBJ2-7; no firm D call. Trimming shortened V by 5 bases and J by 2 bases, and 13 bases separated the two germline ends. The CDR3 is 14 amino acids. The germline CDR1 and CDR2 sequences are SNHLY and FYNNEI.